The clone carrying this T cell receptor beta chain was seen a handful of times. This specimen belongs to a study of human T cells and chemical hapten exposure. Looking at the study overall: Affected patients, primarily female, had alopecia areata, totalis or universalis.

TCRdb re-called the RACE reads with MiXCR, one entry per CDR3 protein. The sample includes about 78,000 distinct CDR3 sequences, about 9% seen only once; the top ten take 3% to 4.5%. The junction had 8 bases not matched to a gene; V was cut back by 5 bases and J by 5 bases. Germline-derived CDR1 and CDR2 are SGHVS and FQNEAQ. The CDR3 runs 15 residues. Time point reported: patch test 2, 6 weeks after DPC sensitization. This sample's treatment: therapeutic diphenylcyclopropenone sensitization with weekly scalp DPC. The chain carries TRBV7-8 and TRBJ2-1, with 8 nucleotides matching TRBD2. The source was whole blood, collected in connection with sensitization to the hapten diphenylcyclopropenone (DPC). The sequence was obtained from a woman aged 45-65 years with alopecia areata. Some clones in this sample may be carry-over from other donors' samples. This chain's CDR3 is CASSPGLGGHNEQFF. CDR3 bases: TGTGCCAGCAGCCCGGGACTAGGGGGACACAATGAGCAGTTCTTC. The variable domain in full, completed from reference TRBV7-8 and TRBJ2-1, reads GAGVSQSPRYKVAKRGQDVALRCDPISGHVSLFWYQQALGQGPEFLTYFQNEAQLDKSGLPSDRFFAERPEGSVSTLKIQRTQQEDSAVYLCASSPGLGGHNEQFFGPGTRLTVL.